These 28 T cell receptor beta chains were all obtained from the same sample, sequenced in a study of T cells in Graves' hyperthyroidism and ophthalmopathy. What was amplified from RNA transcripts were TCR beta CDR3 regions. HTBI primers drove first-round RT-PCR of the TCR CDR3. One entry per CDR3 protein, called by TCRdb with MiXCR from the multiplex PCR reads. The top ten clones hold over 8% of a sample with 750,000 to 900,000 distinct CDR3 sequences, approximately 40% of them seen once. Specimen: blood. Receptors were obtained from a man aged 18 to 29 with Graves' hyperthyroidism.

The chain joins TRBV10-3 to TRBJ1-2; no reliable D call. The germline V gene encodes CDR1 ENHRY and CDR2 SYGVKD. The CDR3 length is 12 residues. Trimming left V 2 bases short and J 8 bases short, with 9 bases between. CDR3 residues: CAISEGLAGYTF. The CDR3 nucleotides are TGTGCCATCAGTGAGGGACTAGCGGGCTACACCTTC.

This clonotype was counted at least ten times. V gene TRBV20-1 combines with J gene TRBJ1-1; D perhaps matches TRBD1 (5 bases). Trimming left V 5 bases short and J 5 bases short, with 12 bases between. The germline gives CDR1 DFQATT, CDR2 SNEGSKA (reference sequence). CDR3 length equals 12 residues. In DNA, the CDR3 is TGCAGTGCTGGTCCAGGGCGAACTGAAGCTTTCTTT. Translation: CSAGPGRTEAFF.

In its sample, this clonotype was seen a few times. The J gene is TRBJ2-5, the V gene TRBV5-1, with 7 bases fitting TRBD2. CDR1 is SGHRS, CDR2 YFSETQ, per germline. V lost 2 bases and J lost 4; bases outside the gene matches: 11. The CDR3 is 16 residues long. CDR3 coding DNA: TGCGCCAGCAGCTTCCCGCTGATGGGAGGGTTAGAGACCCAGTACTTC. The encoded protein is CASSFPLMGGLETQYF.

This sequence joins TRBV5-1 and TRBJ1-2, with a tentative D call TRBD1 (6 bases). V lost 2 bases and J 3 bases, leaving 14 bases between the germline ends. The CDR3 consists of 15 residues. Germline assignment: CDR1 SGHRS and CDR2 YFSETQ. CDR3 amino acids: CASSLNREGDYGYTF. For the CDR3, the DNA is TGCGCCAGCAGCTTAAACAGGGAAGGGGACTATGGCTACACCTTC.

In this sample, this clonotype turned up a few times. The chain carries TRBV12-3 or TRBV12-4 and TRBJ2-5, with 10 bases lining up with TRBD2. The CDR3 contains 15 residues. Trimming cost V 7 bases and J 5 bases; bases outside gene matches: 10. This CDR3 is CASTSWTSGRETQYF. DNA for the CDR3: TGTGCCAGCACCTCCTGGACTAGCGGTAGGGAGACCCAGTACTTC.

The V call is TRBV7-2, the J call TRBJ2-7; no definite D call. The CDR3 sequence is 11 residues long. Germline values: CDR1 SGHTA, CDR2 FQGNSA. V was shortened by 6 bases and J by 7 bases, with 10 bases between the two germline ends. For the CDR3, the DNA is TGTGCCAGCAGTGAGACACGGGAGCAGTACTTC. Its translation: CASSETREQYF. Full variable domain (missing parts from reference TRBV7-2 and TRBJ2-7): GAGVSQSPSNKVTEKGKDVELRCDPISGHTALYWYRQSLGQGLEFLIYFQGNSAPDKSGLPSDRFSAERTGGSVSTLTIQRTQQEDSAVYLCASSETREQYFGPGTRLTVT.

This clonotype was picked up many times. The V call is TRBV20-1, the J call TRBJ2-7; D gene unclear. CDR1 DFQATT and CDR2 SNEGSKA come from the germline V gene (reference sequence). The CDR3 extends over 11 amino acids. V was clipped by 0 bases and J by 5 bases, with 5 bases between them. The CDR3 DNA reads TGCAGTGCTAGAGATTGGAACGAGCAGTACTTC. Residues: CSARDWNEQYF.

This chain connects TRBV19 to TRBJ1-1, with no clear D. Germline-derived CDR1 and CDR2 are LNHDA and SQIVND (reference sequence). V lost 3 bases and J 11 bases, leaving 19 bases between the germline ends. The CDR3 consists of 14 residues. The CDR3 nucleotides read TGTGCCAGTAGTATCGGCTTCACGGGGTCCAGGGCTTTCTTT. As protein: CASSIGFTGSRAFF.

This chain uses TRBV6-5 with TRBJ2-7; TRBD2 matches 14 bases. CDR1 and CDR2 (germline): MNHEY, SVGAGI. This CDR3 is built from 15 residues. J was trimmed by 0 bases and V by 7 bases; bases with no gene match: 2. The CDR3 reads CASIGLAGGSYEQYF. DNA of the CDR3: TGTGCCAGCATCGGACTAGCGGGGGGCTCCTACGAGCAGTACTTC.

The V and J genes are TRBV15 and TRBJ2-2; D gene ambiguous. Germline V gene lookup returns CDR1 LNHNV and CDR2 YYDKDF (reference sequence). With 0 bases removed from V and 0 bases from J, the gap between germline ends came to 11 bases. The CDR3 is made up of 17 amino acids. In nucleotides, the CDR3 is TGTGCCACCAGCAGAGATAAGGTCCCGGCGAACACCGGGGAGCTGTTTTTT. This encodes CATSRDKVPANTGELFF.

This clonotype was picked up a small number of times. The chain links TRBV6-5 to TRBJ1-6, with a possible D match to TRBD1 (5 bases). Germline V gene lookup returns CDR1 MNHEY and CDR2 SVGAGI. Trimming stripped 5 bases from V and 5 bases from J, with 10 bases between. CDR3 length: 14 amino acids. DNA for the CDR3: TGTGCCAGCAGTGCGACAGCTAATAATTCACCCCTCCACTTT. It translates to CASSATANNSPLHF.

In regard to this clonotype: The missing conserved phenylalanine or tryptophan at the end of this CDR3 makes a read error likely. No DNA is shown, since the ends of the CDR3 on it are uncertain; the CDR3 is the one TCRdb lists. The genes are TRBV7-2 and TRBJ1-4; TRBD1, as called in the table, went unchecked against the DNA. The CDR3 totals 11 residues, both ends included. CDR1 is SGHTA, CDR2 FQGNSA, per germline. CDR3 region: CASSGLGTGTY.

This sequence joins TRBV2 and TRBJ2-5; D perhaps matches TRBD2 (5 bases). The CDR3 length is 14 residues. With 6 bases removed from V and 5 bases from J, the gap between germline ends came to 16 bases. Germline CDR1 and CDR2: SNHLY and FYNNEI. Written as DNA, the CDR3 is TGTGCCAGCAGCCGGGATTTCCCTCCGGAGACCCAGTACTTC. The encoded protein is CASSRDFPPETQYF. Together with reference TRBV2 and TRBJ2-5, the CDR3 gives the full variable domain: EPEVTQTPSHQVTQMGQEVILRCVPISNHLYFYWYRQILGQKVEFLVSFYNNEISEKSEIFDDQFSVERPDGSNFTLKIRSTKLEDSAMYFCASSRDFPPETQYFGPGTRLLVL.

The table lists this clonotype with many counts. The V gene is TRBV29-1, the J gene TRBJ1-1; TRBD1 might be the D (6 bases). This CDR3 spans 15 amino acids. Germline V CDR1 and CDR2: SQVTM, ANQGSEA. With 7 bases removed from V and 1 base from J, the gap between germline ends came to 19 bases. CDR3 DNA: TGCAGCGCTCCCCCGGGACAAGGGCCGAACACTGAAGCTTTCTTT. This encodes CSAPPGQGPNTEAFF.

This rearrangement joins TRBV3-1 to TRBJ1-1; D remains unclear. Trimming took 2 bases from V and 3 from J, leaving 4 bases between them. CDR3 length: 12 residues. Germline V gene lookup returns CDR1 LGHDT and CDR2 YNNKEL (reference sequence). In DNA form, the CDR3 reads TGTGCCAGCAGCCAAAGTTACACTGAAGCTTTCTTT. Amino acids: CASSQSYTEAFF.

Turning to this clonotype: A much larger clone differs from this one at a single base, so this may be a read error. The V and J genes are TRBV7-6 and TRBJ2-7, with a weak D call TRBD1 (5 bases). V gave up 1 base and J gave up 2 bases, with 12 bases separating them. CDR1 and CDR2 (germline): SGHVS, FNYEAQ. The CDR3 covers 15 residues. CDR3: CASSLGADTPYEQYF. The CDR3 region has the DNA TGTGCCAGCAGCTTAGGGGCGGACACACCCTACGAGCAGTACTTC.

This clonotype came up a few times. V usage is TRBV7-2 and J usage is TRBJ2-7; D gene uncertain. V lost 2 bases to trimming and J lost 3 bases, with 11 bases between them. The CDR3 extends over 14 amino acids. Germline CDR1 and CDR2: SGHTA and FQGNSA. CDR3 sequence: CASSLYSSNYEQYF. Written as DNA, the CDR3 is TGTGCCAGCAGCTTATACAGCTCCAACTACGAGCAGTACTTC.

This clonotype was observed many times. CDR3 region: CASSSLPGETQYF. The CDR3 DNA sequence: TGTGCCAGCAGCTCCCTACCCGGCGAGACCCAGTACTTC. The V call is TRBV7-3, the J call TRBJ2-5; D is undetermined. The CDR3 sequence is 13 residues long. With 4 bases removed from V and 5 bases from J, the gap between germline ends came to 11 bases. Germline V gene data show CDR1 as SGHTA and CDR2 as FQGTGA.

V gene TRBV29-1 combines with J gene TRBJ1-1; a possible D gene is TRBD1 (5 bases). CDR1 and CDR2 (germline): SQVTM, ANQGSEA. Between the trimmed V and J ends, which lost 6 bases and 5 bases, there was a span of 16 bases. This CDR3 is 13 amino acids long. The CDR3, as DNA: TGCAGCGTAAATGGGGGGGAGGGGACTGAAGCTTTCTTT. Its translation is CSVNGGEGTEAFF. Together with reference TRBV29-1 and TRBJ1-1, the CDR3 gives the full variable domain: SAVISQKPSRDICQRGTSLTIQCQVDSQVTMMFWYRQQPGQSLTLIATANQGSEATYESGFVIDKFPISRPNLTFSTLTVSNMSPEDSSIYLCSVNGGEGTEAFFGQGTRLTVV.

The chain carries TRBV9 and TRBJ1-1, with a possible D match to TRBD1 (6 bases). Germline V gives CDR1 SGDLS, CDR2 YYNGEE. The CDR3 loop spans 15 amino acids. V gave up 0 bases and J gave up 14 bases, with 23 bases separating them. Here the CDR3 DNA reads TGTGCCAGCAGCGTAGCTGGGACAAGCGTGTATGAGCAGTTCTTT. Amino acid sequence: CASSVAGTSVYEQFF.

This clonotype was observed a handful of times. The CDR3 loop is CSARDGFDEKLFF. CDR3 in DNA: TGCAGTGCTAGGGACGGCTTCGATGAAAAACTGTTTTTT. The chain combines TRBV20-1 with TRBJ1-4; no clear D. The V end was cut by 3 bases, the J end by 6 bases, with 11 bases between. Germline assignment: CDR1 DFQATT and CDR2 SNEGSKA (reference sequence). The CDR3 has 13 residues.

There are many counts of this clonotype. The J gene is TRBJ1-1, the V gene TRBV19; D is perhaps TRBD1 (5 bases). From germline, CDR1 is LNHDA and CDR2 SQIVND (reference sequence). This CDR3 spans 14 amino acids. V was pared by 8 bases and J by 4 bases, with 17 bases between. This CDR3 reads CASARPGVGTEAFF. CDR3 bases: TGTGCCAGTGCTCGGCCGGGGGTAGGCACTGAAGCTTTCTTT.

In this sample, this clonotype turned up many times. The V and J genes are TRBV7-9 and TRBJ2-2; 7 positions match TRBD2. The CDR3 contains 16 residues. Germline CDR1 is SEHNR and CDR2 is FQNEAQ (reference sequence). J was trimmed by 0 bases and V by 4 bases; bases with no gene match: 5. Here the CDR3 reads CASSSALAANTGELFF. CDR3 in DNA: TGTGCCAGCAGCTCAGCGCTAGCGGCGAACACCGGGGAGCTGTTTTTT.

The CDR3 DNA is TGCAGTGCTAGAGATCTAACGACAGGCCTCTTTAGCAATCAGCCCCAGCATTTT. Its translation is CSARDLTTGLFSNQPQHF. This chain links TRBV20-1 with TRBJ1-5, with D possibly being TRBD1 (6 bases). Germline loops: CDR1 DFQATT, CDR2 SNEGSKA (reference sequence). The CDR3 consists of 18 residues. The V end lost 0 bases, the J end lost 0 bases, and 18 bases lay between the germline ends.

Regarding this clonotype: A much larger clone sits a single nucleotide away, making a read error possible. Likely a read error: the CDR3 ends without its conserved phenylalanine or tryptophan. The chain carries TRBV7-2 and TRBJ1-1, with a tentative D call TRBD1 (6 bases). Between the trimmed V and J ends, which lost 6 bases and 0 bases, there was a span of 11 bases. The CDR3 length is 14 residues. Germline CDR1 reads SGHTA; CDR2 reads FQGNSA. This CDR3 is CASSRTVMNTEAFS. The CDR3 coding sequence is TGTGCCAGCAGTAGGACAGTTATGAACACTGAAGCTTTCTCT.

This clonotype was detected a few times. The genes are TRBV29-1 and TRBJ1-2; 8 bases map to TRBD1. Trimming took 6 bases from V and 4 from J; bases not matched to a gene: 1. Germline CDR1 SQVTM, CDR2 ANQGSEA. The CDR3 covers 11 residues. The CDR3 nucleotides are TGCAGCGTGGACAGGGTCTATGGCTACACCTTC. Translation: CSVDRVYGYTF.

The genes are TRBV19 and TRBJ1-2, with no clear D. CDR3 length: 14 amino acids. Trimming removed 1 base at V and 9 bases at J, with 15 bases between. The germline gives CDR1 LNHDA, CDR2 SQIVND (reference sequence). The CDR3 loop reads CASSIGVGSLRYTF. The CDR3 nucleotides read TGTGCCAGTAGTATAGGGGTGGGGTCTTTGCGCTACACCTTC.

The V gene is TRBV27, the J gene TRBJ2-5, with D tentatively TRBD1 or TRBD2 (5 bases each). CDR1 and CDR2 (germline): MNHEY, SMNVEV (reference sequence). CDR3 length: 14 amino acids. V dropped 4 bases and J dropped 5 bases, with 14 bases sitting between them. CDR3 DNA: TGTGCCAGCAGTTCTCGCGTGGGGGTCGAGACCCAGTACTTC. Translation gives CASSSRVGVETQYF.